Following are 10 T cell receptor beta chains from one sample sequenced in a study of T cells in Graves' hyperthyroidism and ophthalmopathy. The source material, RNA transcripts, was used to amplify TCR beta CDR3 regions. Using the HTBI primer set, a first-round RT-PCR was run on the TCR CDR3. One entry per CDR3 protein results from TCRdb running MiXCR on the multiplex PCR reads. This sample has over 120,000 distinct CDR3 sequences; roughly a fifth occur once, and the top ten carry around 70%. Sequenced input: blood. The source of these receptors is a woman aged 50 to 60 with Graves' hyperthyroidism that later progressed to Graves' ophthalmopathy.

There are a few counts of this clonotype. The chain recombines TRBV20-1 with TRBJ2-7, with TRBD2 identical over 9 bases. Germline CDR1 DFQATT, CDR2 SNEGSKA (reference sequence). This CDR3 has 14 residues. The V segment lost 5 bases and the J segment 5 bases; nucleotides outside the gene matches: 10. The CDR3 DNA sequence: TGCAGTGCTCTACACGCGGGGGGGCCCCACGAGCAGTACTTC. Its protein product is CSALHAGGPHEQYF.

CDR3 amino acids: CASSPTYNTEAFF. As DNA, the CDR3 is TGTGCCAGCAGCCCCACCTACAACACTGAAGCTTTCTTT. The gene calls are TRBV7-2 and TRBJ1-1, with D hard to call. This CDR3 is built from 13 residues. Trimming took off 5 bases at V and 2 bases at J, with 9 bases between the two ends. Per germline, CDR1 SGHTA and CDR2 FQGNSA.

Concerning this clonotype: With a much larger clone just one base away, this may be a read error. J is TRBJ2-3 and V is TRBV30; D possibly corresponds to TRBD2 (5 bases). The CDR3 runs 16 residues. The germline V gene has CDR1 GTSNPN and CDR2 SVGIG (reference sequence). V shed 0 bases and J shed 0 bases, with 13 bases lying between them. The CDR3: CAWSVPLAFSTDTQYF. CDR3 bases: TGTGCCTGGAGTGTTCCTCTAGCATTTAGCACAGATACGCAGTATTTT.

This clonotype was detected only a few times. The V and J genes are TRBV9 and TRBJ2-3; D gene unclear. The CDR3 contains 15 residues. V lost 0 bases and J 2 bases, leaving 10 bases between the germline ends. The germline V gene encodes CDR1 SGDLS and CDR2 YYNGEE. The chain's CDR3 is CASSVEATYTDTQYF. For the CDR3, the DNA is TGTGCCAGCAGCGTAGAAGCTACTTACACAGATACGCAGTATTTT.

This clonotype was seen many times. The rearrangement joins TRBV20-1 to TRBJ1-1; 10 bases fit TRBD1. This CDR3 region has 17 residues. V lost 3 bases, J lost 3 bases, and 13 bases stayed unmatched. In germline, CDR1 is DFQATT, CDR2 SNEGSKA (reference sequence). In DNA, the CDR3 is TGCAGTGCTAGCCCTTTTGACAGGGGGCTATCGGACACTGAAGCTTTCTTT. Its protein product is CSASPFDRGLSDTEAFF.

The chain combines TRBV5-1 with TRBJ2-7; the D call may be TRBD1 or TRBD2 (5 bases each). Germline lookup yields CDR1 SGHRS and CDR2 YFSETQ. Trimming cost V 4 bases and J 5 bases, with 16 bases left between them. This CDR3 spans 14 amino acids. The CDR3 region has the DNA TGCGCCAGCAGCCCCCTTCGAGGGGTCAACGAGCAGTACTTC. Its translation: CASSPLRGVNEQYF.

This chain connects TRBV28 to TRBJ1-2, with D uncertain. The V end was cut by 1 base, the J end by 2 bases, with 8 bases between. CDR1 is MDHEN, CDR2 SYDVKM, per germline. The CDR3 totals 14 residues. For the CDR3, the DNA is TGTGCCAGCAGTTTATACCTGGGCAACTATGGCTACACCTTC. It is translated as CASSLYLGNYGYTF.

The rearrangement joins TRBV29-1 to TRBJ2-4, with D possibly matching TRBD1 (5 bases). The V gene lost 4 bases and the J gene lost 0 bases, with 7 bases spanning the gap. Germline CDR1 and CDR2: SQVTM and ANQGSEA. The CDR3 consists of 13 residues. CDR3 sequence: CSVADRAKNIQYF. The CDR3 DNA follows: TGCAGCGTTGCTGACAGAGCCAAAAACATTCAGTACTTC.

Ten or more counts support this clonotype. The chain combines TRBV30 with TRBJ1-6, with D possibly matching TRBD1 (5 bases). Germline loops: CDR1 GTSNPN, CDR2 SVGIG (reference sequence). V lost 2 bases, J lost 8 bases, and 16 bases lay in between. This CDR3 region has 15 residues. CDR3 in amino acids: CAWSLTVSYDSPLHF. CDR3 in DNA: TGTGCCTGGAGTCTGACAGTATCGTACGATTCACCCCTCCACTTT.

This clonotype turned up a few times. Compared with germline, one end of the junction differs, possibly owing to a read error. The chain links TRBV11-2 to TRBJ2-5, with 8 bases fitting TRBD1. Germline values: CDR1 SGHAT, CDR2 FQNNGV. This CDR3 has 15 residues. In DNA form, the CDR3 reads TGTGCCAGCAGCGTAGATCAGGGGGCTGGAGAGACCCAGTACTTC. Amino acid sequence: CASSVDQGAGETQYF.